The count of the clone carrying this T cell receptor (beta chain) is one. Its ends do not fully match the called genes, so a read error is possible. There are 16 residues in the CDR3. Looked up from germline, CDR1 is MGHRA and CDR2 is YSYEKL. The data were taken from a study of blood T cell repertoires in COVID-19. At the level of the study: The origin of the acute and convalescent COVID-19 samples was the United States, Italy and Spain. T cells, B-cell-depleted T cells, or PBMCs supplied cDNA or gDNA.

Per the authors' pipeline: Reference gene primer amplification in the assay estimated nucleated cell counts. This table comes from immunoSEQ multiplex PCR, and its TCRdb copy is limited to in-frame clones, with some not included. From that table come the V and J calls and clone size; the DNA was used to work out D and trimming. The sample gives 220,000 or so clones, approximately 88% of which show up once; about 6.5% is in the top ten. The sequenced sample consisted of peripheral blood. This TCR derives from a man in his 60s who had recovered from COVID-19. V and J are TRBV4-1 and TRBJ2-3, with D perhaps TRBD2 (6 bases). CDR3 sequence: CASRQGMGGSTDTQYF. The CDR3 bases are TGCGCCAGCAGGCAAGGGATGGGGGGTAGCACAGATACGCAGTATTTT.